The 6 T cell receptor beta chains given below trace back to one sample, sequenced in a study of response to subunit inactivated influenza vaccine. TCRdb fed the RT-PCR reads into MiXCR, producing one record per CDR3 protein. The sample gives approximately 530,000 distinct CDR3 sequences, under 9% of which show up once; approximately 12% is in the top ten. Material: PBMCs from blood, obtained roughly 24 months after vaccination. These receptors all stem from a man aged 45 to 75 who received an inactivated influenza vaccine.

The rearrangement links TRBV5-1 to TRBJ2-5, with 11 bases that match TRBD2. The germline V gene encodes CDR1 SGHRS and CDR2 YFSETQ. The CDR3 is 17 residues long. V dropped 1 base and J dropped 2; count of bases not matched to a gene: 7. CDR3 loop: CASSLSLAGGPQETQYF. CDR3 nucleotide sequence: TGCGCCAGCAGCTTGTCTCTAGCGGGGGGACCACAAGAGACCCAGTACTTC.

This clonotype was counted a few times. The V call is TRBV7-2, the J call TRBJ1-2; perhaps TRBD1 as D (6 bases). V was shortened by 5 bases and J by 3 bases, with 19 bases between the two germline ends. Germline V CDR1 and CDR2: SGHTA, FQGNSA. The CDR3 runs 16 residues. The DNA for the CDR3 is TGTGCCAGCAGCATGAAACAGGGAAATCGGTACTATGGCTACACCTTC. This translates into CASSMKQGNRYYGYTF.

This clonotype was detected only a few times. The V call is TRBV25-1, the J call TRBJ1-6, with D unresolved. CDR3 length equals 15 residues. V was pared by 0 bases and J by 10 bases, with 13 bases between. Germline V lookup: CDR1 MGHDK, CDR2 SYGVNS. CDR3 in amino acids: CASSEYDTEKSPLHF. CDR3 bases: TGTGCCAGCAGTGAATACGACACTGAAAAATCACCCCTCCACTTT.

The chain joins TRBV6-1 to TRBJ1-4, with TRBD1 identical over 7 bases. V shed 5 bases and J 2 bases; nucleotides not matched to a gene: 11. Germline V gene sequence: CDR1 MNHNS, CDR2 SASEGT. The CDR3 sequence is 17 residues long. The CDR3 DNA is TGTGCCAGCAGTACACCGCGGACAGGCGGTACTAATGAAAAACTGTTTTTT. Protein: CASSTPRTGGTNEKLFF.

The V call is TRBV30, the J call TRBJ2-2; D unresolved. CDR1 and CDR2 (germline): GTSNPN, SVGIG (reference sequence). This CDR3 is 14 amino acids long. The V gene lost 2 bases and the J gene lost 1 base, with 8 bases spanning the gap. The DNA of the CDR3 is TGTGCCTGGAGTATGACCGTGAACACCGGGGAGCTGTTTTTT. Encoded protein: CAWSMTVNTGELFF. Full variable domain (outside the CDR3, taken from reference TRBV30 and TRBJ2-2): SQTIHQWPATLVQPVGSPLSLECTVEGTSNPNLYWYRQAAGRGLQLLFYSVGIGQISSEVPQNLSASRPQDRQFILSSKKLLLSDSGFYLCAWSMTVNTGELFFGEGSRLTVL.

This clonotype was detected only a few times. V is TRBV5-1 and J is TRBJ2-5, with TRBD2 identical over 8 bases. The CDR3 has 17 residues. The germline V gene encodes CDR1 SGHRS and CDR2 YFSETQ. V dropped 0 bases and J dropped 1; count of bases not matched to a gene: 8. CDR3 loop: CASSLGASGGSQETQYF. As DNA, the CDR3 is TGCGCCAGCAGCTTGGGTGCCAGCGGGGGCTCCCAAGAGACCCAGTACTTC.